This TCR beta chain was obtained from a study of patients and donors after allogeneic stem cell transplantation. TCRdb re-derived calls from the RT-PCR reads in MiXCR, one entry per CDR3 protein. The sample comprises 95,000 to 120,000 distinct CDR3 sequences, about a third of which are singletons, and 25% to 35% rests with the top ten. CDR3 length: 17 amino acids. Germline-derived CDR1 and CDR2 are SEHNR and FQNEAQ (reference sequence). The V and J ends lost 2 bases and 6 bases, in that order; junction bases with no gene match: 12. This clonotype was recorded a few times. The chain uses TRBV7-9 and TRBJ2-3; TRBD2 matches at 9 bases. This TCR was sampled from a human donor who was either an allogeneic HSCT recipient or a stem cell or donor lymphocyte infusion donor (not recorded which). It is not recorded whose cells these are; they may come from a transplant donor. Sequenced sample: blood, either unsorted or a sorted T cell fraction (not recorded which). The CDR3 nucleotides read TGTGCCAGCAGCTTAACTTTTAGCGGGAGAAGGGGGGATACGCAGTATTTT. This translates into CASSLTFSGRRGDTQYF. Full variable domain (rest looked up from reference TRBV7-9 and TRBJ2-3): DTGVSQNPRHKITKRGQNVTFRCDPISEHNRLYWYRQTLGQGPEFLTYFQNEAQLEKSRLLSDRFSAERPKGSFSTLEIQRTEQGDSAMYLCASSLTFSGRRGDTQYFGPGTRLTVL.